Below are 26 T cell receptor beta chains sequenced from a single sample in a study of cytomegalovirus exposure and HLA in healthy donors. The PCR employed 60 Vbeta primers together with 13 Jbeta primers. Clones were sequenced by immunoSEQ multiplex PCR, and TCRdb holds only the in-frame ones, with some missing. This sample has roughly 120,000 clones, with about 70% found just once. The material sequenced was PBMCs. These receptors were taken from a woman in her fifties or sixties in good health and CMV-seropositive.

J is TRBJ1-4 and V is TRBV7-9; maybe TRBD1 (6 bases). Germline CDR1 and CDR2: SEHNR and FQNEAQ (reference sequence). V was clipped by 4 bases and J by 8 bases, with 17 bases between them. The CDR3 contains 15 residues. This CDR3 reads CASSSTNRELEKLFF. The CDR3 DNA is TGTGCCAGCAGCTCGACCAACAGGGAACTGGAAAAACTGTTTTTT.

This chain joins TRBV5-1 and TRBJ2-7; D might be TRBD1 (6 bases). The CDR3 spans 13 residues. Germline loops: CDR1 SGHRS, CDR2 YFSETQ. Trimming took 2 bases from V and 6 from J, leaving 12 bases between them. The CDR3 DNA sequence: TGCGCCAGCAGCTTATCACAGGGACCCGAGCAGTACTTC. Translation gives CASSLSQGPEQYF.

The rearrangement uses TRBV4-3 and TRBJ2-5; D is perhaps TRBD2 (5 bases). V was cut by 4 bases and J by 1 base, with 19 bases left in between. The CDR3 is 17 amino acids. Germline CDR1 reads LGHNA; CDR2 reads YSLEER. CDR3 DNA: TGCGCCAGCAGCCGAACCAGAGGGCCCCCACCCCAAGAGACCCAGTACTTC. Translated: CASSRTRGPPPQETQYF.

The CDR3 is CAWTRDNSNQPQHF. The CDR3 DNA reads TGTGCCTGGACCCGGGACAATAGCAATCAGCCCCAGCATTTT. The rearrangement uses TRBV30 and TRBJ1-5; D may be TRBD1 (6 bases). The CDR3 loop spans 14 amino acids. V dropped 4 bases and J dropped 0 bases, with 10 bases sitting between them. Germline V gives CDR1 GTSNPN, CDR2 SVGIG (reference sequence).

The rearrangement uses TRBV7-2 and TRBJ2-7, with D unclear. V lost 5 bases and J lost 2, with 16 bases in between. CDR3 length: 15 amino acids. The germline gives CDR1 SGHTA, CDR2 FQGNSA. Here the CDR3 DNA reads TGTGCCAGCAGCCCAGAACGGCAGGCAACCTACGAGCAGTACTTC. Its translation: CASSPERQATYEQYF.

The chain employs TRBV7-2 and TRBJ1-5, with D perhaps TRBD1 (5 bases). The CDR3 has 14 amino acids. The ends were cut back, 5 bases at V and 7 bases at J, with 15 bases in the middle. From germline, CDR1 is SGHTA and CDR2 FQGNSA. CDR3 coding DNA: TGTGCCAGCAGCATAGACATAAAGGGGCAGCCCCAGCATTTT. This gives the protein CASSIDIKGQPQHF. The full variable domain, completed using reference TRBV7-2 and TRBJ1-5, is GAGVSQSPSNKVTEKGKDVELRCDPISGHTALYWYRQSLGQGLEFLIYFQGNSAPDKSGLPSDRFSAERTGGSVSTLTIQRTQQEDSAVYLCASSIDIKGQPQHFGDGTRLSIL.

The rearrangement joins TRBV30 to TRBJ2-1; maybe TRBD2 (5 bases). The CDR3 is 14 amino acids. Trimming took 0 bases from V and 2 from J, leaving 8 bases between them. Germline V CDR1 and CDR2: GTSNPN, SVGIG (reference sequence). CDR3 bases: TGTGCCTGGAGTGTAGTACTAGCCTACAATGAGCAGTTCTTC. Translation gives CAWSVVLAYNEQFF.

The CDR3 sequence: CASSPRERGLETQYF. DNA for the CDR3: TGTGCCAGCAGCCCCCGGGAGCGGGGCCTCGAGACCCAGTACTTC. The rearrangement joins TRBV11-1 to TRBJ2-5, with TRBD2 identical over 7 bases. The V and J ends lost 5 bases and 5 bases, in that order; junction bases with no gene match: 11. The length of the CDR3 is 15 residues. The V gene's germline CDR1 is SGHAT and CDR2 FQDESV (reference sequence).

As regards this clone: The junction differs from germline at one of its ends, possibly a read error. This chain links TRBV19 with TRBJ1-2; 9 bases align to TRBD1. This CDR3 region has 15 residues. CDR1 is LNHDA and CDR2 is SQIVND in the germline V gene (reference sequence). The CDR3 here is CTSSIKADRGYGYTF. CDR3 coding DNA: TGTACCAGTAGTATAAAAGCCGACAGGGGGTATGGCTACACCTTC.

The chain has TRBV6-4 and TRBJ1-1, with D unresolved. This CDR3 comprises 16 residues. Germline assignment: CDR1 MRHNA and CDR2 SNTAGT. Trimming left V 3 bases short and J 0 bases short, with 14 bases between. This CDR3 is CASSESWTSMNTEAFF. The CDR3 nucleotides are TGTGCCAGCAGTGAATCATGGACTTCCATGAACACTGAAGCTTTCTTT.

This clone has a handful of counts. This rearrangement joins TRBV30 to TRBJ2-7, with D hard to call. CDR1 is GTSNPN and CDR2 is SVGIG in the germline V gene (reference sequence). CDR3 length: 11 residues. V was shortened by 2 bases and J by 2 bases, with 4 bases between the two germline ends. The CDR3 bases are TGTGCCTGGAGTCGCGCCTACGAGCAGTACTTC. Residues: CAWSRAYEQYF.

The chain is built from TRBV7-3 and TRBJ2-3; D unclear. V was pared by 4 bases and J by 2 bases, with 7 bases between. Germline V gene data show CDR1 as SGHTA and CDR2 as FQGTGA. The CDR3 covers 13 residues. The CDR3 nucleotides read TGTGCCAGCAGCTCCACTACCACAGATACGCAGTATTTT. Encoded protein: CASSSTTTDTQYF. Variable domain in full (rest from reference TRBV7-3 and TRBJ2-3): GAGVSQTPSNKVTEKGKYVELRCDPISGHTALYWYRQSLGQGPEFLIYFQGTGAADDSGLPNDRFFAVRPEGSVSTLKIQRTERGDSAVYLCASSSTTTDTQYFGPGTRLTVL.

This clone was detected a few times. CDR3 nucleotide sequence: TGTGCCAGCAGTCCGAGGACAGACTCTGGCTACACCTTC. It is translated as CASSPRTDSGYTF. The chain couples TRBV6-1 to TRBJ1-2; D is perhaps TRBD1 (6 bases). Germline CDR1 is MNHNS and CDR2 is SASEGT. The CDR3 is 13 amino acids. Trimming cost V 5 bases and J 7 bases, with 14 bases left between them.

This sequence joins TRBV7-2 and TRBJ1-2, with 8 bases that match TRBD1. Germline V gene data show CDR1 as SGHTA and CDR2 as FQGNSA. Trimming took 4 bases from V and 9 from J; bases not matched to a gene: 7. The CDR3 loop spans 13 amino acids. The CDR3 loop is CASSSGQGRSYTF. CDR3 DNA: TGTGCCAGCAGCTCCGGACAGGGCAGGAGCTACACCTTC.

This chain links TRBV7-9 with TRBJ2-3; 8 bases are a match to TRBD1. CDR1 and CDR2 from the germline V gene are SEHNR and FQNEAQ (reference sequence). The junction had 7 bases not matched to a gene; V was cut back by 5 bases and J by 0 bases. CDR3 length: 16 amino acids. CDR3 nucleotides: TGTGCCAGCAGCCGCGGGACAGGAGCTAGCACAGATACGCAGTATTTT. It yields the protein CASSRGTGASTDTQYF.

The V gene is TRBV6-6, the J gene TRBJ1-2; D remains ambiguous. Looked up from germline, CDR1 is MNHNY and CDR2 is SVGAGI (reference sequence). The CDR3 sequence is 12 residues long. Trimming cost V 0 bases and J 6 bases, with 5 bases left between them. CDR3 residues: CASSYSGDGYTF. The CDR3 coding sequence is TGTGCCAGCAGTTACTCCGGGGATGGCTACACCTTC.

The rearrangement joins TRBV19 to TRBJ2-7; TRBD2 matches at 13 bases. Germline V lookup: CDR1 LNHDA, CDR2 SQIVND (reference sequence). The CDR3 runs to 15 residues. Losses at the gene ends were 6 bases for V and 3 bases for J; bases not matched to a gene: 5. CDR3 protein: CASRQGLAGYYEQYF. The CDR3 coding sequence is TGTGCCAGTAGGCAGGGACTAGCGGGATACTACGAGCAGTACTTC.

This clone was recorded a few times. The V gene is TRBV11-1, the J gene TRBJ2-7; TRBD1 matches 11 bases. V gave up 4 bases and J gave up 1 base; unmatched junction bases: 3. This CDR3 spans 15 amino acids. Germline CDR1 and CDR2: SGHAT and FQDESV (reference sequence). CDR3 amino acids: CASSSGTGGSYEQYF. In DNA form, the CDR3 reads TGTGCCAGCAGCTCCGGGACAGGGGGATCCTACGAGCAGTACTTC.

This clone was seen a few times. CDR3 nucleotides: TGCACCAGCAGCCAAGCGCTGAATAGCGGGAGTAAAAACATTCAGTACTTC. Its translation: CTSSQALNSGSKNIQYF. The J gene is TRBJ2-4, the V gene TRBV1; TRBD2 reflects the table's D call only, with no check against the DNA. TRBV1 is recorded as a pseudogene. This CDR3 spans 17 amino acids.

This chain joins TRBV7-2 and TRBJ1-2; a weak D match, TRBD1 (6 bases). This CDR3 is 16 amino acids long. The germline V and J ends were trimmed by 1 base and 0 bases, with 12 bases remaining between them. Looked up from germline, CDR1 is SGHTA and CDR2 is FQGNSA. CDR3 coding DNA: TGTGCCAGCAGCTTAGTACAGGGAGGGTCTAACTATGGCTACACCTTC. As protein: CASSLVQGGSNYGYTF.

This chain connects TRBV11-2 to TRBJ2-5; 9 positions agree with TRBD2. The CDR3 has 12 amino acids. The V gene end was trimmed by 8 bases and the J gene end by 5 bases; junction bases not matched to a gene: 3. Looked up from germline, CDR1 is SGHAT and CDR2 is FQNNGV. CDR3 in DNA: TGTGCCAGCGGGACTAGCCTGGAGACCCAGTACTTC. It specifies CASGTSLETQYF.

The chain combines TRBV7-9 with TRBJ2-2; D possibly corresponds to TRBD1 (6 bases). The ends were cut back, 4 bases at V and 4 bases at J, with 16 bases in the middle. This CDR3 is 16 amino acids long. The V gene's germline CDR1 is SEHNR and CDR2 FQNEAQ (reference sequence). CDR3 coding DNA: TGTGCCAGCAGCTCCCCGGACAGTAAGCCCACCGGGGAGCTGTTTTTT. It codes for CASSSPDSKPTGELFF.

V and J are TRBV4-3 and TRBJ1-2, with 7 bases fitting TRBD1. CDR3 size: 14 residues. CDR1 and CDR2 from the germline V gene are LGHNA and YSLEER. V lost 2 bases and J lost 6; bases outside the gene matches: 6. CDR3 sequence reads: CASSQSTGDHGYTF. As DNA, the CDR3 is TGCGCCAGCAGCCAATCAACAGGGGACCATGGCTACACCTTC.

V is TRBV27 and J is TRBJ1-1; 11 bases are shared with TRBD1. J lost 3 bases, V lost 6 bases, and 6 bases had no gene match. Per the germline V gene, CDR1 is MNHEY and CDR2 is SMNVEV (reference sequence). The CDR3 sequence is 15 residues long. The CDR3 region is CASSPRGQGDTEAFF. The CDR3 nucleotides are TGTGCCAGCAGCCCAAGGGGACAGGGGGACACTGAAGCTTTCTTT.

This chain uses TRBV7-2 with TRBJ2-7; no firm D call. V was cut by 5 bases and J by 3 bases, with 5 bases left in between. This CDR3 is built from 11 residues. The V gene's germline CDR1 is SGHTA and CDR2 FQGNSA. CDR3 coding DNA: TGTGCCAGCAGCAGACACTACGAGCAGTACTTC. Protein product: CASSRHYEQYF.

V is TRBV27 and J is TRBJ1-2; 8 bases are shared with TRBD1. Germline CDR1 MNHEY, CDR2 SMNVEV (reference sequence). V lost 6 bases and J lost 4; bases outside the gene matches: 4. The CDR3 is 13 amino acids. The CDR3 DNA is TGTGCCAGCAGACTCGACAGGGGCTATGGCTACACCTTC. Translating it yields CASRLDRGYGYTF.